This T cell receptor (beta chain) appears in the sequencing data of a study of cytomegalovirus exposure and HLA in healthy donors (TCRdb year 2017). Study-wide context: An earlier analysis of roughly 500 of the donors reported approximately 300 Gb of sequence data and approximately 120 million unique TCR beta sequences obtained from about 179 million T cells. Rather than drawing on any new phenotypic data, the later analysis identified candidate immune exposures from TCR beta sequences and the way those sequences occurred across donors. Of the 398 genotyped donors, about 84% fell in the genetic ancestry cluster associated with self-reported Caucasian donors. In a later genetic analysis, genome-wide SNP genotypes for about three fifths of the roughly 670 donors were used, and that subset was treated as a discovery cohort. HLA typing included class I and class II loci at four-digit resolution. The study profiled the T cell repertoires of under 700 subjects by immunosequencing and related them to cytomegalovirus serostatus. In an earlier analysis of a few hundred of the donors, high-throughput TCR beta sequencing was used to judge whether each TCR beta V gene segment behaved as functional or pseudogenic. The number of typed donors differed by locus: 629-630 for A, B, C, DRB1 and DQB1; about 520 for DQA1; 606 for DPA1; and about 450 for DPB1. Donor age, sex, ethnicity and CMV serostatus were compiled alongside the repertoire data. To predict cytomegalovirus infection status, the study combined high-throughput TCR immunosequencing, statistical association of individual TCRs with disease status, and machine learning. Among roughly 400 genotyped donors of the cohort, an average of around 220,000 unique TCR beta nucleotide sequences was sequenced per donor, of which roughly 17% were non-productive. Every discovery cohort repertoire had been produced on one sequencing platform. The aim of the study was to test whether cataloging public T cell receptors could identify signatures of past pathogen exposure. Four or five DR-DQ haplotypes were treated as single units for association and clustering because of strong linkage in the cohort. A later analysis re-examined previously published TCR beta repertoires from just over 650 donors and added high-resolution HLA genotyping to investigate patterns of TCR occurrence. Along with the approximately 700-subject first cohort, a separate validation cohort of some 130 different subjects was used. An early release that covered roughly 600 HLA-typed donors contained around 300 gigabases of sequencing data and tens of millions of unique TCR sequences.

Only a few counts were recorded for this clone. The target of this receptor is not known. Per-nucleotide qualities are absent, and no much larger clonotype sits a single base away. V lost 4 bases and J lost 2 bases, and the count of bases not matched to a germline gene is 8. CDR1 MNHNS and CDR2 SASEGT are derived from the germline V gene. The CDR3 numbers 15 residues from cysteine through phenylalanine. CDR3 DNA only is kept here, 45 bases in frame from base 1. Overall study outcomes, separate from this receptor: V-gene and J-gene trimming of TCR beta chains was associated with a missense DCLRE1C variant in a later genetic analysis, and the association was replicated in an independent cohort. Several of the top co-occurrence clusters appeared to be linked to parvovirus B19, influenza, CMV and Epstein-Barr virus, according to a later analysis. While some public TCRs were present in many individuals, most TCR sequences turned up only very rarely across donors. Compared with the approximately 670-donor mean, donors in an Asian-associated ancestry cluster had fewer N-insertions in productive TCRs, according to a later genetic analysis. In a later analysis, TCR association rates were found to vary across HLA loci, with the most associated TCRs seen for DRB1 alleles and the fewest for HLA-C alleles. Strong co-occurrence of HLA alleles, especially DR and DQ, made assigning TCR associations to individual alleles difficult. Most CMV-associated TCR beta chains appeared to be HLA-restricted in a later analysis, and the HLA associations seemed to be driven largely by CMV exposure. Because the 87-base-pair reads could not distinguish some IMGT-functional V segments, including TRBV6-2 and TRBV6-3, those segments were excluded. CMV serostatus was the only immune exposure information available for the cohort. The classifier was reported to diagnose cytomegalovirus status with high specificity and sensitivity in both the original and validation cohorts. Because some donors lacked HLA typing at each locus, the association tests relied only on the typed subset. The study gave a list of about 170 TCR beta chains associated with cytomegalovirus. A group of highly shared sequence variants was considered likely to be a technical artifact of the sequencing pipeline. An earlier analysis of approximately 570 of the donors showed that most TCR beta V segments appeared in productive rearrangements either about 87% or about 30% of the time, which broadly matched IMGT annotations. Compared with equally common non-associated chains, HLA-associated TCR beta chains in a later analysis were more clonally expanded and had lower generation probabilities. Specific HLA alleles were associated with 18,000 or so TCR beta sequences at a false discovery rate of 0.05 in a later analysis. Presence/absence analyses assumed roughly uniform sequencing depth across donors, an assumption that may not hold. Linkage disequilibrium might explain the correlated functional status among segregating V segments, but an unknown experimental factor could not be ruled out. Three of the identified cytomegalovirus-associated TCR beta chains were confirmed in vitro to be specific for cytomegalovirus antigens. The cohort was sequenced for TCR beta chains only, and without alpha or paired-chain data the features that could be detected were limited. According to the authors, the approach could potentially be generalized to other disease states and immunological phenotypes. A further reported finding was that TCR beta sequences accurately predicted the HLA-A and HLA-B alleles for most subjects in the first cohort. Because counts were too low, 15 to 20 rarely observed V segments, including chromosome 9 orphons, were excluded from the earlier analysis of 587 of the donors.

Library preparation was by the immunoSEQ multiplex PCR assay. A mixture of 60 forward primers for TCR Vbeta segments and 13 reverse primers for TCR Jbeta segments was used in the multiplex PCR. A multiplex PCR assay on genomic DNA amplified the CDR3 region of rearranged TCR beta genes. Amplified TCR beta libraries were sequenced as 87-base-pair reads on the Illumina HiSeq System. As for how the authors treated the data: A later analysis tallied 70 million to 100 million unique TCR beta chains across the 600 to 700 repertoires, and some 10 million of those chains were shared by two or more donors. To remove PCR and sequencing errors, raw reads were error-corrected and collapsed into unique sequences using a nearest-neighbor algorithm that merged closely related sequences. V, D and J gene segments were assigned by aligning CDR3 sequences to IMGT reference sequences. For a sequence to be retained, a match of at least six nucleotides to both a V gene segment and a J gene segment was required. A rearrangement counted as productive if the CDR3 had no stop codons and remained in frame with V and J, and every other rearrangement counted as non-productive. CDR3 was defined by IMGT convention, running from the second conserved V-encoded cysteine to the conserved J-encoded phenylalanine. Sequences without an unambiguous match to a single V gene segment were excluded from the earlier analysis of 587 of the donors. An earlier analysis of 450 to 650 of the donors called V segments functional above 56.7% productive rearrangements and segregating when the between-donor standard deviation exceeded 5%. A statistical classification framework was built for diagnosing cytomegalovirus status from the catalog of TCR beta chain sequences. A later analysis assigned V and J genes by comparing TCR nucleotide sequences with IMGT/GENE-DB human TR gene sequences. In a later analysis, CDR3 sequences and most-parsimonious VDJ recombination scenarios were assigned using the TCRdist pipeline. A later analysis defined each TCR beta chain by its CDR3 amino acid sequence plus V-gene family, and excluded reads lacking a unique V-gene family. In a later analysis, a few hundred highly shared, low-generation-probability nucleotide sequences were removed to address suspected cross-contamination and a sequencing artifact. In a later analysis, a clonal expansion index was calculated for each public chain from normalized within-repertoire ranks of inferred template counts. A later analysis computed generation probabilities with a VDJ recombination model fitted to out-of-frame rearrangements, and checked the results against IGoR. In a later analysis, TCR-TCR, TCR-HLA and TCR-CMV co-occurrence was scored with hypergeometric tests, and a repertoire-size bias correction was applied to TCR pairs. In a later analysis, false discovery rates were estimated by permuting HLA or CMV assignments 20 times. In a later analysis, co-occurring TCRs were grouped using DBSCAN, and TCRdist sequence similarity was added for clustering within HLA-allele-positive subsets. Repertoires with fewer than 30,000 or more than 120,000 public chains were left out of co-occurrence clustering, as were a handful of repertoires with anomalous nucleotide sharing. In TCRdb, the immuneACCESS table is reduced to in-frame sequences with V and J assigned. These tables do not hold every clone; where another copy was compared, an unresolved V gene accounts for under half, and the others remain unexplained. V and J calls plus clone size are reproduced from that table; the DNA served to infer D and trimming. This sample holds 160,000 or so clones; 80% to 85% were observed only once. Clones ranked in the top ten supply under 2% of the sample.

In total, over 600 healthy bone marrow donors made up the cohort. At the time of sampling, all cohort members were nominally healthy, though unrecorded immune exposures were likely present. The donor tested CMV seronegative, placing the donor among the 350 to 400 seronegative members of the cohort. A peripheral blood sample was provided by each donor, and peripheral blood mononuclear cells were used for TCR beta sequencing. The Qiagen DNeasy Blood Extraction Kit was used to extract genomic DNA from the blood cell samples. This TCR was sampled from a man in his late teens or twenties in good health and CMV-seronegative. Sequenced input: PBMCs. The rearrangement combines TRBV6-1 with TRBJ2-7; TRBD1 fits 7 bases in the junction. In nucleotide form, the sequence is TGTGCCAGCAGTGGGGCGACAGGGCACCCCTACGAGCAGTACTTC. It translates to CASSGATGHPYEQYF.